This T cell receptor beta chain is from a study of shared clonotypes between healthy human individuals. Study observations and caveats: Naive subsets, compared against memory subsets, generally had larger estimated richness values. Among donors, the sharing of clonotypes was expected to be influenced by sequencing depth. Non-shared clonotypes had lower generation probabilities than those shared by all four donors.

CDR1 MNHEY and CDR2 SMNVEV come from the germline V gene (reference sequence). The CDR3 covers 14 residues. The V end lost 0 bases, the J end lost 9 bases, and 12 bases lay between the germline ends. Produced via immunoSEQ multiplex PCR; TCRdb's table is partial and in-frame only. In the table there are around 600,000 clones, about 95% of which are singletons. Naive CD8 isolation took CD45RO-negative cells positively selected for CCR7 and excluded terminally differentiated effector memory CD45RA+ cells. Study donors comprised healthy, HIV-negative adults devoid of recent acute infection or vaccination. Of note for this clone: What it binds is unknown.

The rearrangement links TRBV27 to TRBJ1-5; possibly TRBD1 for D (6 bases). The specimen was naive CD8+ T cells sorted from blood. The sequence came from a woman in her 30s in good health. CDR3 sequence reads: CASSLSGEGGPQHF. The CDR3 nucleotides are TGTGCCAGCAGTTTATCTGGGGAGGGGGGGCCCCAGCATTTT.